This T cell receptor beta chain was documented in a study of spatial heterogeneity in lung cancer. At least ten counts were recorded for this clonotype. TCR cDNA molecules each carried a unique molecular identifier. MiXCR was run by TCRdb on the 5' RACE reads, yielding one entry per CDR3 protein. Here the sample spans approximately 49,000 distinct CDR3 sequences, over 4.5% being singletons. Time point specified: sample taken at primary tumor resection. Donors were around 70 untreated early-stage non-small cell lung cancer patients. This TCR came from a male donor with early-stage non-small cell lung cancer. The sequencing used PBMCs, collected at surgery.

DNA of the CDR3: TGTGCCAGCAGCCTTGGGCTAGCGGGAGGGCCGAAAGAGCAGTACTTC. Residues: CASSLGLAGGPKEQYF. This chain connects TRBV5-4 to TRBJ2-7, with 12 nucleotides matching TRBD2. CDR1 is SGHNT and CDR2 is YYREEE in the germline V gene (reference sequence). The V and J ends lost 4 bases and 7 bases, in that order; junction bases with no gene match: 12. This CDR3 has 16 residues.